This TCR beta chain appears in the sequencing data of a study of T cell responses to AZD1222 COVID-19 vaccine. Some clones are missing from TCRdb's copy, which holds only in-frame ones; the method was immunoSEQ multiplex PCR. The sample contains under 140,000 clones, roughly 93% of which appear only once. This CDR3 is 13 amino acids long. V was trimmed by 2 bases and J by 4 bases, leaving 6 bases between them. Per germline, CDR1 SGDLS and CDR2 YYNGEE. This clone was observed a single time. V and J are TRBV9 and TRBJ2-2; D is ambiguous. The sample consisted of peripheral blood, taken 28 days after the second AZD1222 dose. This receptor was taken from an adult who received the AZD1222 COVID-19 vaccine. As DNA, the CDR3 is TGTGCCAGCAGCGTCCGACTCACCGGGGAGCTGTTTTTT. It is translated as CASSVRLTGELFF.